These T cell receptor beta chains were read from a single sample in a study of regulatory T cells in long-lasting Graves disease. TCRdb passed the multiplex PCR reads through MiXCR, listing each CDR3 protein once. The table includes 400,000 to 600,000 distinct CDR3 sequences, about a fifth detected once. The starting material was peripheral blood mononuclear cells (PBMCs), obtained when the disease was refractory, from a patient treated with antithyroid drugs. These receptors all come from a female donor with Graves disease. CDR3s include the opening cysteine and the closing phenylalanine or tryptophan. The D gene is left open where the match is weak. A row's size may be missing; if present it is once, few, many or a size class.

clone_size	v_call	d_call	j_call	cdr3_nt	cdr3_aa
NA	TRBV18	NA	TRBJ2-7	TGTGCCAGCTCACGACCGACAGGAACCGAGCAGTACTTC	CASSRPTGTEQYF
NA	TRBV7-8	TRBD1	TRBJ1-6	TGTGCCAGCAGGAAACAGGGGGCAGTTGATTCACCCCTCCACTTT	CASRKQGAVDSPLHF
many	TRBV12-5	NA	TRBJ1-1	TGTGCTAGTGGTTGGGCAGGACACACTGAAGCTTTCTTT	CASGWAGHTEAFF
NA	TRBV19	TRBD2	TRBJ2-5	TGTGCCAGTAGTATAGATGGTCGGGGGAGGGGAGAGACCCAGTACTTC	CASSIDGRGRGETQYF
NA	TRBV6-2/TRBV6-3	TRBD2	TRBJ2-2	TGTGCCAGCAGAGCGCCCAGGGAGGGCCTAGGCAACACCGGGGAGCTGTTTTTT	CASRAPREGLGNTGELFF
NA	TRBV4-1	NA	TRBJ1-1	TGCGCCAGCAGCCAAGATTTTAGGCGGGAAGCTTTCTTT	CASSQDFRREAFF
few	TRBV14	NA	TRBJ1-2	TGTGCCAGCAGCCAAGATCTGGGCGGACAGAACTATGGCTACACCTTC	CASSQDLGGQNYGYTF
many	TRBV6-1	TRBD1	TRBJ1-5	TGTGCCAGCAGAACCGGACAGGGTGACGGTCAGCCCCAGCATTTT	CASRTGQGDGQPQHF
NA	TRBV15	NA	TRBJ2-5	TGTGCCGCGGCGGACTACCAAAGGGAAGGGGTGATCCAGTACTTC	CAAADYQREGVIQYF
NA	TRBV25-1	NA	TRBJ2-1	TGTGCCAGCCGGGGTCCCGCCAATGAGCAGTTCTTC	CASRGPANEQFF
many	TRBV28	NA	TRBJ1-5	TGTGCCAGCAGGGACACCCTCAATCAGCCCCAGCATTTT	CASRDTLNQPQHF
NA	TRBV29-1	TRBD2	TRBJ2-7	TGCAGCGTTGAATGGTCCGGTATCGTGGGGACTAGCGGGGCCTACGAGCAGTACTTC	CSVEWSGIVGTSGAYEQYF
NA	TRBV30	TRBD2	TRBJ2-3	TGTGCCTGGAACCCAGCGGGGGGGCCGACAGATACGCAGTATTTT	CAWNPAGGPTDTQYF
NA	TRBV28	NA	TRBJ1-5	TGTGCCAGCAGTTTTTACGGTCCCGATCAGCCCCAGCATTTT	CASSFYGPDQPQHF
NA	TRBV2	TRBD1	TRBJ2-7	TGTGCCAGCAGTAGAGGGACAGGGCTACCCGAGCAGTACTTC	CASSRGTGLPEQYF
few	TRBV6-5	NA	TRBJ1-4	TGTGCCAGCAGTTACTCCGTTACAACTAATGAAAAACTGTTTTTT	CASSYSVTTNEKLFF
many	TRBV2	NA	TRBJ1-1	TGTGCCAGCAGAGGACAGCACAACACTGAAGCTTTCTTT	CASRGQHNTEAFF
many	TRBV2	NA	TRBJ2-7	TGTGCCAGCAGTGGGATCTCTTCCTACGAGCAGTACTTC	CASSGISSYEQYF
NA	TRBV19	NA	TRBJ2-7	TGTGCCAGTAAGTTATCTGCCGGGGGTATCTACGAGCAGTACTTC	CASKLSAGGIYEQYF
few	TRBV10-3	NA	TRBJ2-7	TGTGCCATCAGTGACGTGGGGGTCTCGGGCCCCCACGAGCAGTACTTC	CAISDVGVSGPHEQYF
few	TRBV19	TRBD1	TRBJ1-4	TGTGCCAGTACCCTGACAGGGGCTCCAACTAATGAAAAACTGTTTTTT	CASTLTGAPTNEKLFF
NA	TRBV20-1	TRBD1	TRBJ1-2	TGCAGTGCTAGAGACCTGGGACAGACCTATGGCTACACCTTC	CSARDLGQTYGYTF
many	TRBV15	NA	TRBJ1-4	TGTGCCACCAGCAGAGATCAAACTAATGAAAAACTGTTTTTT	CATSRDQTNEKLFF
many	TRBV28	NA	TRBJ1-5	TGTGCCAGCAGTTTGACGGGGGTTAATCAGCCCCAGCATTTT	CASSLTGVNQPQHF